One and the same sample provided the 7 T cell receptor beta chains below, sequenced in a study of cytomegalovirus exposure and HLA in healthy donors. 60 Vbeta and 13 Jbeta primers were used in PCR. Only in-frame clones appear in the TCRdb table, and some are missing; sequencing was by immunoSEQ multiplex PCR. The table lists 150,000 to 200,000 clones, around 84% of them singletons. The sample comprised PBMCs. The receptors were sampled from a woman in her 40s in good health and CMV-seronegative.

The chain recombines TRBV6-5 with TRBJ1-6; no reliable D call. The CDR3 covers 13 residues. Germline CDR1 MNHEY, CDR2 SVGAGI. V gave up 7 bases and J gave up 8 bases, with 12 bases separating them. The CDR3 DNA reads TGTGCCAGCACGTTTGAGGCGCATTCACCCCTCCACTTT. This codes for CASTFEAHSPLHF.

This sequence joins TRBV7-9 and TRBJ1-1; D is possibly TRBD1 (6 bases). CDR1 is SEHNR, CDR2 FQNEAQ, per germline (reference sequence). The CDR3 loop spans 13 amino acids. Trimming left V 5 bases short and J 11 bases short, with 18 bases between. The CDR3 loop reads CASSLRGGLEAFF. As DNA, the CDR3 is TGTGCCAGCAGCCTAAGGGGGGGGCTTGAGGCTTTCTTT. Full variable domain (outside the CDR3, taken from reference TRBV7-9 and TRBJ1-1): DTGVSQNPRHKITKRGQNVTFRCDPISEHNRLYWYRQTLGQGPEFLTYFQNEAQLEKSRLLSDRFSAERPKGSFSTLEIQRTEQGDSAMYLCASSLRGGLEAFFGQGTRLTVV.

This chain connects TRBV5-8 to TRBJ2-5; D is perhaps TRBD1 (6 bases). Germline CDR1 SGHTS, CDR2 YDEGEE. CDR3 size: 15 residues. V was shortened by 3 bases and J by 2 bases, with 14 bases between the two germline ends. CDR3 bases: TGTGCCAGCAGCTCATACGGGACATCGCAAGAGACCCAGTACTTC. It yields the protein CASSSYGTSQETQYF.

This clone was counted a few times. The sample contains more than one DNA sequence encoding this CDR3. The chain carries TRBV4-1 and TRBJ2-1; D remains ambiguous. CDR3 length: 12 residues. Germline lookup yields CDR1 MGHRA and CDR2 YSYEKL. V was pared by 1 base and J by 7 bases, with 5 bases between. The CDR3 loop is CASSQGRNEQFF. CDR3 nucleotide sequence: TGCGCCAGCAGCCAAGGGAGAAATGAGCAGTTCTTC.

CDR3 sequence: CASTFDRGLGTEAFF. The CDR3 region has the DNA TGTGCCAGCACTTTTGACAGGGGGCTGGGCACTGAAGCTTTCTTT. The V gene is TRBV2, the J gene TRBJ1-1; 10 positions agree with TRBD1. This CDR3 region has 15 residues. Germline lookup yields CDR1 SNHLY and CDR2 FYNNEI. V dropped 7 bases and J dropped 4; count of bases not matched to a gene: 9.

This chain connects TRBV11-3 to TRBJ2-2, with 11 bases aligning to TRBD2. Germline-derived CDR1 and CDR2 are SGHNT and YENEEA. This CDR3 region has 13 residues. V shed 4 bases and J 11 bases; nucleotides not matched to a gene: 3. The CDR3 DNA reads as TGTGCCAGCAGCTATAGCGGGGGGGCCGAGCTGTTTTTT. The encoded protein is CASSYSGGAELFF. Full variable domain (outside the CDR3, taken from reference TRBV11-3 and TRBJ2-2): EAGVVQSPRYKIIEKKQPVAFWCNPISGHNTLYWYLQNLGQGPELLIRYENEEAVDDSQLPKDRFSAERLKGVDSTLKIQPAELGDSAVYLCASSYSGGAELFFGEGSRLTVL.

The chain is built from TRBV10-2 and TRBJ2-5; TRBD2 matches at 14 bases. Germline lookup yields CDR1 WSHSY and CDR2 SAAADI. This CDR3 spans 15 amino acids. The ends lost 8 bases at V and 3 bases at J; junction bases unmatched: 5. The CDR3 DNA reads TGCGCCAGCCGGACTAGCGGGGGGATAGAAGAGACCCAGTACTTC. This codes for CASRTSGGIEETQYF.